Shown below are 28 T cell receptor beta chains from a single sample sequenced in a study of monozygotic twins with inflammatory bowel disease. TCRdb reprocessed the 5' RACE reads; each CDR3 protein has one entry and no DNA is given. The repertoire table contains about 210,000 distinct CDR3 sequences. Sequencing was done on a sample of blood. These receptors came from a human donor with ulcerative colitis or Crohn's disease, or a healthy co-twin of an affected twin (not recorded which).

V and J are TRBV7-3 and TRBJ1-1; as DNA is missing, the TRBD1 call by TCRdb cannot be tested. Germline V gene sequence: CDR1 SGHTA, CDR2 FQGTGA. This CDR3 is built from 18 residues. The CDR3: CASSRQPGGLGRDTEAFF.

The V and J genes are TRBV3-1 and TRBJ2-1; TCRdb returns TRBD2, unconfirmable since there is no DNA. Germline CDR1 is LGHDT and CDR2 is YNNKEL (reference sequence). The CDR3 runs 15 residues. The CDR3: CASSQLAGGPNEQFF.

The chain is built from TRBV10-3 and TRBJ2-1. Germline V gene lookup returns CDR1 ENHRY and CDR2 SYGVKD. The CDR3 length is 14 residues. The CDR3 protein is CAISDRSVYNEQFF.

CDR3 sequence reads: CASSKIRNTIYF. The J gene is TRBJ1-3, the V gene TRBV12-3 or TRBV12-4. The CDR3 is 12 residues long.

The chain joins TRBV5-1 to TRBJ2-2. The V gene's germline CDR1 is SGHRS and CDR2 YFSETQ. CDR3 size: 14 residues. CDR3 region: CASSPDPNTGELFF. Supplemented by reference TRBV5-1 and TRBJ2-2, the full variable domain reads KAGVTQTPRYLIKTRGQQVTLSCSPISGHRSVSWYQQTPGQGLQFLFEYFSETQRNKGNFPGRFSGRQFSNSRSEMNVSTLELGDSALYLCASSPDPNTGELFFGEGSRLTVL.

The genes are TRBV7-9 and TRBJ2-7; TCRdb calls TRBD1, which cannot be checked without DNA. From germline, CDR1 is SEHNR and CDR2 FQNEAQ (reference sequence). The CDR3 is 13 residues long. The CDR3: CASSYGTGAEQYF.

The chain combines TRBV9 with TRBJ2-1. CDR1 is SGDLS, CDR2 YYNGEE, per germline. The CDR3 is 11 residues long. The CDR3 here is CASSVGYEQFF.

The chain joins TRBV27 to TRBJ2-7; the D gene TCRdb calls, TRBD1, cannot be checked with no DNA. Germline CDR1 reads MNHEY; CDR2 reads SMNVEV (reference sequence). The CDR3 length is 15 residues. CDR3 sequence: CASSLVPGQGNEQYF.

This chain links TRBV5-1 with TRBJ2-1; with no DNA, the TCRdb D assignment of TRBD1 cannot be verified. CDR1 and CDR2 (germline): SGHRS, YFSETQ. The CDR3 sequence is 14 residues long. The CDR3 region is CASSLTPGYNEQFF.

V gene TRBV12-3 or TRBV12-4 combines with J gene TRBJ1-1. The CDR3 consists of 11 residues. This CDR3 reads CASSLGVGAFF.

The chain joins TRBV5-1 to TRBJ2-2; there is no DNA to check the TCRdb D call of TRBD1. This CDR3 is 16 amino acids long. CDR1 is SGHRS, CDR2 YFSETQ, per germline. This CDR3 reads CASSLQYQGMTGELFF.

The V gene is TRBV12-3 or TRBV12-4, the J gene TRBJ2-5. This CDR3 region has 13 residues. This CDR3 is CASSFNLRETQYF.

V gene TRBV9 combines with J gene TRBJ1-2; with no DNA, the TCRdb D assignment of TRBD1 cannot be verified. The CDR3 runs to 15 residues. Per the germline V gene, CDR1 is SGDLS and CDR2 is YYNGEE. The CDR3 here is CASSASGTGNYGYTF. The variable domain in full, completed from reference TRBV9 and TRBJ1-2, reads DSGVTQTPKHLITATGQRVTLRCSPRSGDLSVYWYQQSLDQGLQFLIQYYNGEERAKGNILERFSAQQFPDLHSELNLSSLELGDSALYFCASSASGTGNYGYTFGSGTRLTVV.

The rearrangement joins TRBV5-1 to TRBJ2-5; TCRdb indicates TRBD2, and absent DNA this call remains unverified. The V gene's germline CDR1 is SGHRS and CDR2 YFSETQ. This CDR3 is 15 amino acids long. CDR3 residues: CASSLAQGLQETQYF.

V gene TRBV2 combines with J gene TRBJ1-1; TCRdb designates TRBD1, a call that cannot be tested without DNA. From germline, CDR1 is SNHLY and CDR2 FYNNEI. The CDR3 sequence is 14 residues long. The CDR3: CASSPGGRVTEAFF.

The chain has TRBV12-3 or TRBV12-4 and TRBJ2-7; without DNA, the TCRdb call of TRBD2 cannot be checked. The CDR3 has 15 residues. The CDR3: CVSIRGRGGSYEQYF.

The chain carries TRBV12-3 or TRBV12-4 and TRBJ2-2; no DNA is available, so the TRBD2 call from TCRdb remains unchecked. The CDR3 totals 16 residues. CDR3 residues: CASTDPGLSNTGELFF.

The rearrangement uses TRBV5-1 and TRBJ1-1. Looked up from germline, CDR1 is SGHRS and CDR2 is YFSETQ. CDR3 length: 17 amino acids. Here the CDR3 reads CASSGGWYYGGNTEAFF.

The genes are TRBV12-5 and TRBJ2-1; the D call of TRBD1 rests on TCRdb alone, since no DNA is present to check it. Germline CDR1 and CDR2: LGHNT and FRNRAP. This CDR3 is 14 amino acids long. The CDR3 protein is CASVPGQAYNEQFF.

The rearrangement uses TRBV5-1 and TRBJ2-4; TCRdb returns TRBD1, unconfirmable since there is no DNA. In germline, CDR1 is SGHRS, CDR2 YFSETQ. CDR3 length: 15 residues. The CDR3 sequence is CASSLAGTGKNIQYF.

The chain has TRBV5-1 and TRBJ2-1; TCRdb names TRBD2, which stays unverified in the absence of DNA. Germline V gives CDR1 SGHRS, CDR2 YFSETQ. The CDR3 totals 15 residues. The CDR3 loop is CASSSTSGVYNEQFF.

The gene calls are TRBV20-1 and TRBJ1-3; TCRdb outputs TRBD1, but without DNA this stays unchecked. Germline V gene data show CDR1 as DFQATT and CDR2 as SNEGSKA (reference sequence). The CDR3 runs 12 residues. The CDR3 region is CSASPRGNTIYF.

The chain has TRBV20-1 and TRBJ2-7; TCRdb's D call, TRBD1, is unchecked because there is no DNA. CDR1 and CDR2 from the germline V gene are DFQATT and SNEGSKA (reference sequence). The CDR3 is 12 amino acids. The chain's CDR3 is CSARQGPYEQYF.

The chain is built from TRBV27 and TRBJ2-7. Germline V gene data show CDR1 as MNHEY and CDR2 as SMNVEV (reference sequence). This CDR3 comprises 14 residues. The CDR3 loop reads CASSLISDSYEQYF.

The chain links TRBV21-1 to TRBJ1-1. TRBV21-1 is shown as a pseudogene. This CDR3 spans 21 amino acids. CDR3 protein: CASSKNGRKKWQDCMNTEAFF.

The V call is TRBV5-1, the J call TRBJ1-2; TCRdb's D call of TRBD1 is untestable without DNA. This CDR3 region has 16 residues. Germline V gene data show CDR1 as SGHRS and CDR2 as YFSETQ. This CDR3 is CASSLVVTGGHYGYTF.

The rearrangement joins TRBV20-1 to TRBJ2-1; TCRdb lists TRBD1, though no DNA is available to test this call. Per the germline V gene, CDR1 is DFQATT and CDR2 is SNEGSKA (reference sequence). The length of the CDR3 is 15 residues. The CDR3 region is CSASGSRTANNEQFF.

The CDR3 reads CASSPGAQGRGQFF. V gene TRBV12-3 or TRBV12-4 combines with J gene TRBJ2-1; TCRdb's D call of TRBD1 is untestable without DNA. CDR3 size: 14 residues.